This T cell receptor (beta chain) appears in the sequencing data of a study of CD8 T cells in ankylosing spondylitis. Study conclusions and caveats: As for the disease-linked clones, they showed a CD8+ phenotype and occurred at relatively low frequencies in peripheral blood. A motif of under 10 highly homologous TCR beta variants was seen as apparently characteristic of ankylosing spondylitis blood. Disease-linked clones were reportedly significantly enriched in matched ankylosing spondylitis synovial fluid.

The CDR3 is 13 amino acids. CDR1 is WNHNN and CDR2 is SYGVQD in the germline V gene (reference sequence). Trimming took off 1 base at V and 3 bases at J, with 4 bases between the two ends. Construction of TCR beta libraries was performed using quantitative 5'-RACE with molecular barcodes. TCRdb processed the 5' RACE reads anew with MiXCR; each CDR3 protein has one entry. The sample has 350,000 or so distinct CDR3 sequences, around 10% seen once. This clonotype was seen ten or more times. The antigen remains unidentified. The V gene is TRBV10-1, the J gene TRBJ2-1; no clear D gene. Sequencing was performed on blood, either unsorted or a sorted T cell fraction (not recorded which). The source of this sequence is a female donor with ankylosing spondylitis or in good health (not recorded which). CDR3: CASSELNYNEQFF. CDR3 nucleotide sequence: TGCGCCAGCAGTGAGTTAAACTACAATGAGCAGTTCTTC.